Below are 14 T cell receptor beta chains sequenced from a single sample in a study of T-cell reconstitution after alpha-beta-depleted transplantation in children. The authors prepared the TCRbeta library with unique molecular identifiers. TCRdb ran MiXCR on the PCR reads and lists one entry per CDR3 protein. The repertoire consists of about 190,000 distinct CDR3 sequences, with 8.5% to 14% occurring once and the leading ten covering roughly an eighth. This specimen consisted of PBMCs, obtained before TCRalphabeta/CD19-depleted stem cell transplant. These receptors were obtained from a boy aged 2-9 years with acute myeloid leukemia, due to receive a stem cell transplant.

The genes are TRBV29-1 and TRBJ2-5, with TRBD1 matching over 9 bases. Trimming took 4 bases from V and 5 from J; bases not matched to a gene: 5. The CDR3 has 13 residues. Looked up from germline, CDR1 is SQVTM and CDR2 is ANQGSEA. CDR3 region: CSVVDRGGETQYF. CDR3 coding DNA: TGCAGCGTTGTGGACAGGGGAGGGGAGACCCAGTACTTC.

This clonotype was seen repeatedly, ten times or more. This rearrangement joins TRBV7-6 to TRBJ1-3; the D is unclear. This CDR3 contains 14 residues. From germline, CDR1 is SGHVS and CDR2 FNYEAQ. The V and J ends lost 1 base and 0 bases respectively, with 4 bases between them. CDR3 loop: CASSLEVSGNTIYF. The CDR3 coding sequence is TGTGCCAGCAGCTTAGAGGTCTCTGGAAACACCATATATTTT.

This clonotype was detected only a few times. This sequence joins TRBV11-1 and TRBJ2-1; D remains unclear. Germline loops: CDR1 SGHAT, CDR2 FQDESV (reference sequence). V shed 2 bases and J shed 3 bases, with 8 bases lying between them. The CDR3 covers 14 residues. CDR3 coding DNA: TGTGCCAGCAGCTTAAGTACAATCTACAATGAGCAGTTCTTC. This sequence encodes CASSLSTIYNEQFF.

This clonotype appeared a few times. V and J are TRBV20-1 and TRBJ2-7; D is tentatively TRBD1 or TRBD2 (5 bases each). This CDR3 is 15 amino acids long. The germline V gene has CDR1 DFQATT and CDR2 SNEGSKA (reference sequence). Trimming removed 1 base from V and 2 bases from J, with 15 bases in between. The CDR3 region is CSARARRDPAYEQYF. The CDR3 DNA is TGCAGTGCTAGAGCCCGCCGGGACCCAGCCTACGAGCAGTACTTC.

This clonotype was counted at least ten times. The chain has TRBV28 and TRBJ1-5, with a tentative D call TRBD1 (5 bases). V was pared by 5 bases and J by 3 bases, with 23 bases between. The CDR3 covers 18 residues. The V gene's germline CDR1 is MDHEN and CDR2 SYDVKM. The CDR3 loop is CASSTSSGQIRDNQPQHF. CDR3 bases: TGTGCCAGCAGTACCTCTTCAGGACAAATTAGGGACAATCAGCCCCAGCATTTT.

This clonotype showed up many times. CDR3 sequence: CASSLVGLAGGSYNEQFF. CDR3 coding DNA: TGTGCCAGCAGCTTAGTGGGGCTAGCGGGGGGTTCCTACAATGAGCAGTTCTTC. The chain recombines TRBV11-2 with TRBJ2-1, with 11 bases identical to TRBD2. CDR3 length: 18 residues. The V and J ends lost 1 base and 1 base, in that order; junction bases with no gene match: 6. Germline V gene sequence: CDR1 SGHAT, CDR2 FQNNGV.

This clonotype was picked up many times. The rearrangement joins TRBV20-1 to TRBJ2-5; TRBD1 or TRBD2 may be the D gene (5 bases each). Looked up from germline, CDR1 is DFQATT and CDR2 is SNEGSKA (reference sequence). Deletions cut 1 base from V and 5 bases from J, with 14 bases between. The CDR3 length is 14 residues. The CDR3 nucleotides read TGCAGTGCTAGAGTTCCGTCGGGGCTGGAGACCCAGTACTTC. Its protein is CSARVPSGLETQYF.

This clonotype was seen repeatedly, ten times or more. The V and J genes are TRBV10-2 and TRBJ1-3, with no clear D. Trimming left V 8 bases short and J 4 bases short, with 9 bases between. Germline assignment: CDR1 WSHSY and CDR2 SAAADI. CDR3 length equals 12 residues. The CDR3: CASGREGNTIYF. DNA of the CDR3: TGCGCCAGCGGGAGGGAGGGAAACACCATATATTTT.

This clonotype appeared a few times. A read error may be the cause here, since a much bigger clone is one base away. The rearrangement links TRBV3-1 to TRBJ2-7; 7 bases agree with TRBD2. The germline CDR1 and CDR2 sequences are LGHDT and YNNKEL (reference sequence). CDR3 size: 15 residues. This CDR3 is CACSLLWGGSYEQYF. The CDR3 DNA is TGTGCCTGCAGCCTGCTATGGGGCGGGAGTTACGAGCAGTACTTC.

This clonotype has ten or more counts. V usage is TRBV12-3 or TRBV12-4 and J usage is TRBJ2-7; 8 nucleotides line up with TRBD2. V lost 3 bases, J lost 6 bases, and 10 bases stayed unmatched. This CDR3 region has 15 residues. The CDR3 region has the DNA TGTGCCAGCAGTTTGCCGGGACGGGGGGGTACCGAGCAGTACTTC. It is translated as CASSLPGRGGTEQYF.

In this sample, this clonotype turned up many times. The J gene is TRBJ1-6, the V gene TRBV4-1; unclear D gene. The germline V gene encodes CDR1 MGHRA and CDR2 YSYEKL. V lost 4 bases to trimming and J lost 7 bases, with 23 bases between them. The length of the CDR3 is 18 residues. The CDR3 sequence: CASSPSRMAERLNSPLHF. CDR3 nucleotide sequence: TGCGCCAGCAGCCCCTCTAGGATGGCGGAGAGATTAAATTCACCCCTCCACTTT.

This clonotype was seen many times. The chain has TRBV5-1 and TRBJ2-1, with 8 bases identical to TRBD1. The CDR3 loop spans 14 amino acids. V was clipped by 6 bases and J by 7 bases; unmatched bases: 9. CDR1 is SGHRS and CDR2 is YFSETQ in the germline V gene. Here the CDR3 DNA reads TGCGCCAGCAACGAGGCAGGGGGCTCGAATGAGCAGTTCTTC. It is translated as CASNEAGGSNEQFF. Filled out from reference TRBV5-1 and TRBJ2-1, the complete variable domain reads KAGVTQTPRYLIKTRGQQVTLSCSPISGHRSVSWYQQTPGQGLQFLFEYFSETQRNKGNFPGRFSGRQFSNSRSEMNVSTLELGDSALYLCASNEAGGSNEQFFGPGTRLTVL.

This clonotype was seen many times. This chain joins TRBV27 and TRBJ2-3, with unresolved D. In germline, CDR1 is MNHEY, CDR2 SMNVEV (reference sequence). CDR3 length: 13 amino acids. The V gene lost 5 bases and the J gene lost 2 bases, with 8 bases spanning the gap. The CDR3 DNA reads as TGTGCCAGCAGTGCCTTGCACACAGATACGCAGTATTTT. It specifies CASSALHTDTQYF.

This clonotype was counted many times. The chain combines TRBV28 with TRBJ2-1; the match to TRBD1 covers 8 bases. Germline assignment: CDR1 MDHEN and CDR2 SYDVKM. CDR3 length: 15 amino acids. The J segment lost 4 bases and the V segment lost 5 bases, leaving 7 bases of the junction unmatched. The CDR3 is CASSPQGAAYNEQFF. CDR3 nucleotide sequence: TGTGCCAGCAGTCCCCAGGGGGCGGCATACAATGAGCAGTTCTTC.